These 19 T cell receptor beta chains came from one sample sequenced in a study of Ad26.COV2.S vaccination and SARS-CoV-2 variants. Specified treatment: some 20 received Ad26.COV2.S at low or high dose, single or two shots; a few received placebo; per-sample allocation not given. Sampling was done on day 63 after the first vaccine or placebo injection. This table comes from immunoSEQ multiplex PCR, and its TCRdb copy is limited to in-frame clones, with some not included. The sample contains 200,000 to 250,000 clones, roughly 90% of which appear only once. Sequenced material: peripheral blood, taken in a trial of Ad26.COV2.S vaccine versus placebo. These receptors originate from a person between 18 and 65 years old who received the Ad26.COV2.S COVID-19 vaccine or a placebo.

V gene TRBV10-1 combines with J gene TRBJ2-5; no clear D. Trimming removed 0 bases at V and 5 bases at J, with 10 bases between. The length of the CDR3 is 14 residues. CDR1 is WNHNN, CDR2 SYGVQD, per germline (reference sequence). CDR3 amino acids: CASSESRPEETQYF. CDR3 nucleotides: TGCGCCAGCAGTGAGTCTCGGCCAGAGGAGACCCAGTACTTC.

The J gene is TRBJ1-1, the V gene TRBV12-3 or TRBV12-4, with D unresolved. This CDR3 spans 10 amino acids. V was shortened by 2 bases and J by 7 bases, with 2 bases between the two germline ends. The CDR3 nucleotides read TGTGCCAGCAGTTTATATGAAGCTTTCTTT. It is translated as CASSLYEAFF.

This clone occurred a few times. The chain is built from TRBV6-5 and TRBJ2-2; TRBD2 agrees at 7 bases. V was clipped by 7 bases and J by 4 bases; unmatched bases: 6. The CDR3 spans 14 residues. The germline V gene has CDR1 MNHEY and CDR2 SVGAGI. CDR3 in DNA: TGTGCCAGCACCCCGGGAGGCCCCACCGGGGAGCTGTTTTTT. This codes for CASTPGGPTGELFF.

The CDR3 region has the DNA TGCGCCAGCAGCTTTACAGGGGGCCTGAACACTGAAGCTTTCTTT. This encodes CASSFTGGLNTEAFF. This chain links TRBV5-1 with TRBJ1-1; 9 positions match TRBD1. There are 15 residues in the CDR3. CDR1 and CDR2 from the germline V gene are SGHRS and YFSETQ. V was pared by 2 bases and J by 0 bases, with 2 bases of the junction left unmatched.

The V gene is TRBV3-1 (or the pseudogene TRBV3-2), the J gene TRBJ1-2; 7 bases are a match to TRBD1. Per the germline V gene, CDR1 is LGHDT and CDR2 is YNNKEL (reference sequence). This CDR3 has 15 residues. The V and J ends lost 0 bases and 5 bases, in that order; junction bases with no gene match: 6. The CDR3 here is CASSQEVQGDYGYTF. DNA for the CDR3: TGTGCCAGCAGCCAAGAAGTGCAGGGGGATTATGGCTACACCTTC.

The V call is TRBV30, the J call TRBJ2-7, with D possibly being TRBD2 (5 bases). The V gene lost 3 bases and the J gene lost 2 bases, with 11 bases spanning the gap. The CDR3 has 13 amino acids. Germline CDR1 reads GTSNPN; CDR2 reads SVGIG (reference sequence). The CDR3 loop is CAWRRAGPYEQYF. For the CDR3, the DNA is TGTGCCTGGAGAAGGGCGGGCCCCTACGAGCAGTACTTC.

The V call is TRBV5-1, the J call TRBJ2-7, with D perhaps matching TRBD1 (6 bases). The CDR3 contains 13 residues. The germline gives CDR1 SGHRS, CDR2 YFSETQ. Trimming left V 9 bases short and J 6 bases short, with 19 bases between. The CDR3 DNA is TGCGCCACCAGGCGACAGGTTGAGGGCGAGCAGTACTTC. It translates to CATRRQVEGEQYF.

This sequence joins TRBV10-2 and TRBJ1-1; weak D call: TRBD1 (5 bases). The CDR3 spans 13 residues. Per germline, CDR1 WSHSY and CDR2 SAAADI. Trimming left V 5 bases short and J 3 bases short, with 10 bases between. The CDR3 sequence: CASSRKQDTEAFF. In DNA form, the CDR3 reads TGCGCCAGCAGTAGGAAACAGGACACTGAAGCTTTCTTT.

The chain carries TRBV6-2 or TRBV6-3 and TRBJ2-3; 8 bases are shared with TRBD2. CDR1 is MNHEY, CDR2 SVGEGT, per germline. The CDR3 extends over 16 amino acids. V gave up 0 bases and J gave up 6 bases; unmatched junction bases: 8. CDR3: CASSYSMSGGRDTQYF. In DNA form, the CDR3 reads TGTGCCAGCAGTTACTCGATGAGCGGGGGCCGGGATACGCAGTATTTT.

The genes are TRBV29-1 and TRBJ2-1; TRBD2 is a possible D gene (6 bases). The CDR3 totals 12 residues. V lost 8 bases to trimming and J lost 5 bases, with 13 bases between them. Germline V CDR1 and CDR2: SQVTM, ANQGSEA. The CDR3 here is CSTLTGDNEQFF. For the CDR3, the DNA is TGCAGCACCCTGACGGGAGACAATGAGCAGTTCTTC.

The CDR3 DNA follows: TGTGCCAGCAGCTGGCCCGAGGGGCGGGAGTCGAATGAGCAGTTCTTC. Its translation is CASSWPEGRESNEQFF. The chain couples TRBV7-9 to TRBJ2-1; 7 positions agree with TRBD2. This CDR3 comprises 16 residues. The V segment lost 4 bases and the J segment 7 bases; nucleotides outside the gene matches: 13. Germline V CDR1 and CDR2: SEHNR, FQNEAQ (reference sequence).

CDR3 loop: CASSIGTGSSPLHF. The CDR3 DNA reads TGTGCCAGCAGTATAGGGACAGGCAGTTCACCCCTCCACTTT. V usage is TRBV6-5 and J usage is TRBJ1-6; 8 bases fit TRBD1. Trimming removed 5 bases from V and 9 bases from J; junction bases left unmatched: 6. The CDR3 runs to 14 residues. Germline V gene lookup returns CDR1 MNHEY and CDR2 SVGAGI.

This chain links TRBV7-8 with TRBJ1-2, with D maybe TRBD1 (6 bases). CDR3 length equals 12 residues. With 5 bases removed from V and 8 bases from J, the gap between germline ends came to 12 bases. Germline V CDR1 and CDR2: SGHVS, FQNEAQ. CDR3 loop: CASSATGKGYTF. In DNA form, the CDR3 reads TGTGCCAGCAGCGCTACAGGGAAGGGCTACACCTTC.

CDR3 bases: TGTGCCACCAGAGATCTAGGCCTAGATACGCAGTATTTT. Its translation is CATRDLGLDTQYF. V usage is TRBV15 and J usage is TRBJ2-3, with D hard to call. The CDR3 has 13 amino acids. V was trimmed by 6 bases and J by 5 bases, leaving 12 bases between them. Germline lookup yields CDR1 LNHNV and CDR2 YYDKDF (reference sequence). Drawing the rest from reference TRBV15 and TRBJ2-3, the complete variable domain is DAMVIQNPRYQVTQFGKPVTLSCSQTLNHNVMYWYQQKSSQAPKLLFHYYDKDFNNEADTPDNFQSRRPNTSFCFLDIRSPGLGDTAMYLCATRDLGLDTQYFGPGTRLTVL.

The V and J genes are TRBV7-9 and TRBJ1-2; D is possibly TRBD1 (5 bases). The CDR3 consists of 14 residues. Germline V CDR1 and CDR2: SEHNR, FQNEAQ (reference sequence). The ends were cut back, 1 base at V and 8 bases at J, with 14 bases in the middle. CDR3 sequence: CASSLGRGKEGYTF. The CDR3 DNA sequence: TGTGCCAGCAGCTTAGGTAGGGGAAAGGAAGGCTACACCTTC. The whole variable domain, filled in from reference TRBV7-9 and TRBJ1-2, reads DTGVSQNPRHKITKRGQNVTFRCDPISEHNRLYWYRQTLGQGPEFLTYFQNEAQLEKSRLLSDRFSAERPKGSFSTLEIQRTEQGDSAMYLCASSLGRGKEGYTFGSGTRLTVV.

The J gene is TRBJ2-5, the V gene TRBV28; D not certain. Trimming stripped 1 base from V and 3 bases from J, with 9 bases between. The CDR3 is 14 residues long. Per the germline V gene, CDR1 is MDHEN and CDR2 is SYDVKM. CDR3 sequence: CASSLYAVKETQYF. As DNA, the CDR3 is TGTGCCAGCAGTTTATACGCGGTCAAAGAGACCCAGTACTTC.

This clone was observed a single time. This chain uses TRBV11-2 with TRBJ1-2; 12 bases match TRBD1. The germline gives CDR1 SGHAT, CDR2 FQNNGV. Unmatched junction bases numbered 13, after V lost 4 bases and J lost 13 bases. The CDR3 runs to 15 residues. CDR3 sequence: CASSWGTGGFDSGTF. CDR3 nucleotides: TGTGCCAGCAGCTGGGGGACAGGGGGCTTCGACTCGGGCACCTTC.

Details on this clone: One junction end disagrees with the germline gene, perhaps due to a read error. This chain uses TRBV4-1 with TRBJ2-4, with a weak D call TRBD1 (5 bases). Germline V gives CDR1 MGHRA, CDR2 YSYEKL. The CDR3 runs 14 residues. CDR3 loop: CASSQVGQGKVMDF. CDR3 in DNA: TGCGCCAGCAGCCAAGTAGGGCAGGGTAAGGTTATGGACTTC.

DNA for the CDR3: TGTGCCACCAGCAGAGATGCAGGGGGCATTAGCAATCAGCCCCAGCATTTT. Translating gives CATSRDAGGISNQPQHF. The V gene is TRBV15, the J gene TRBJ1-5, with 8 bases fitting TRBD1. The CDR3 covers 17 residues. Per germline, CDR1 LNHNV and CDR2 YYDKDF (reference sequence). After removal of 0 bases from V and 0 bases from J, the junction contained 4 bases not matched to a gene.